This T cell receptor beta chain is from a study of shared clonotypes between healthy human individuals (dated by TCRdb to 2020 to 2022). In terms of the full investigation: Three men and a couple of women, aged 18 to 49 years, made up the cohort. For each donor, CD4 naive and CD4 memory were each given three plates, CD8 naive was given two plates, and CD8 memory was given one plate. To increase sequencing depth and limit assay-specific biases, TCR repertoire library preparation and sequencing were carried out by different laboratories using diverse techniques. Leukapheresis yielded between about 0.8 and 9.5 billion PBMCs per donor. The study deeply sequenced blood TCR repertoires of five healthy adults to estimate repertoire size and the extent of clonotype sharing between individuals.

The trim is 5 bases for V and 7 bases for J, with a gap of 9 bases between the germline ends. Taken from cysteine to phenylalanine, the CDR3 has 12 residues. Only the CDR3 region is kept as DNA, spanning 36 bases read in frame from base 1. The germline V gene (reference sequence) gives CDR1 as SEHNR and CDR2 as FQNEAQ. TCR CDR3 regions were amplified from genomic DNA by multiplex PCR using the deep immunoSEQ assay. Extracted genomic DNA from each cell subset was distributed evenly across all wells of several immunoSEQ 96-well plates, and each plate was treated as a replicate. Each replicate PCR for sorted subsets received around 210 ng genomic DNA, equal to 28,000 or so T cell genomes. Purified libraries were quantified with a Qubit 3.0 fluorometer, sized on a Bioanalyzer 2100, and re-quantified with the KAPA Library Quantification kit. A separate single-read 150-cycle Illumina NextSeq 550 flow cell was used to sequence each immunoSEQ 96-well plate. As for the original processing: Because only junctional sequences without quality scores were contained in the immunoSEQ output, filtering matching that applied to full-length reads could not be performed. Sequences were annotated with PyIR, a Python wrapper for IgBLAST v1.9, using IMGT germline references to assign V/J genes and CDR3. Any read was removed if the V/J assignment was weak (E-value above 1e-6), the CDR3 was missing, or the read contained stop codons, out-of-frame junctions, or ambiguous translated residues. A V3J clonotype was defined by an identical inferred V gene, J gene, and CDR3 amino acid sequence. Percentage overlap between repertoires was calculated by dividing the number of shared unique clonotypes by the size of the smaller repertoire. Repertoire richness was assessed with RTK rarefaction, the Chao1 estimator, and Recon v2.1 estimates of unobserved clonotypes. Generation probabilities were computed with OLGA for all TCRbeta clonotypes obtained by the gDNA method from several donors. TCRdb re-hosts the immuneACCESS table, in-frame sequences only. Its copies lack some clones; in the studies checked, an unresolved V gene accounts for under half of them, and the cause for the rest is not known. V, J and clone size derive from that table, while D and trimming were established from the DNA sequence. The sample table contains approximately 740,000 clones; only one count was recorded for approximately 92% of them. Around 24% of the sample rests with the top ten.

For this clone: No antigen is known for it. No much larger clonotype is one base removed from it; base qualities were not supplied.

Overall study outcomes, separate from this receptor: Even with the large sequencing depth, rarefaction of the sorted-subset datasets indicated that sequencing was incomplete. Sampling was limited to blood, and TCR repertoires in tissue likely differ from TCR repertoires in blood. Pairwise subsampling led to the expectation that sequencing depth would affect the degree of clonotype sharing among donors. Naive subsets generally had larger estimated clonotype richness than memory subsets. About 5% of naive CD4, 3.5% of naive CD8, about 2.1% of memory CD4, and less than 0.45% of memory CD8 clonotypes were shared across a handful of donors. Higher generation probabilities were observed for clonotypes shared by all four sorted-subset donors than for non-shared clonotypes. The small number of donors limited the genetic and exposure-history diversity represented.

For the CD8 naive samples, CD45RO-negative cells were positively selected for CCR7, yielding a CD45RA+CCR7+ population from which TemRA cells were excluded. The donors were healthy, HIV-negative adults with no recently reported acute infections or vaccinations. Every donor was a Caucasian adult living in Nashville, Tennessee, USA. After blood collection by leukapheresis, PBMCs were isolated using Ficoll-Histopaque density gradient centrifugation and then cryopreserved in the vapor phase of liquid nitrogen. Analytical flow cytometry was used to check the purity and quantity of every magnetically sorted T cell population. Genomic DNA was isolated from every sorted fraction and measured by UV absorbance on a Nanodrop 2000c.

The sequencing input was naive CD8+ T cells sorted from blood. The cell subset or site label on this specimen signifies: CD45RA+CCR7+. The sequence was collected from a man aged 30-40 years in good health. This chain joins TRBV7-9 to TRBJ2-1; no D gene can be assigned with confidence. CDR3 region: CASSDIGNEQFF. The base sequence is TGTGCCAGCAGCGATATCGGGAATGAGCAGTTCTTC.